This T cell receptor (beta chain) comes out of a study of T cells in Graves' hyperthyroidism and ophthalmopathy. Study-level points and caveats: Ophthalmopathy, which appeared later, was predicted by the model a median about 5.9 months before onset.

What was amplified from RNA transcripts were TCR beta CDR3 regions. First-round RT-PCR targeting the TCR CDR3 was performed with the HTBI primer set. TCRdb called the multiplex PCR reads again in MiXCR, with one record for every CDR3 protein. There are around 250,000 distinct CDR3 sequences in the sample; roughly 15% occur only once, and more than 25% lies in the top ten. In making diagnoses, clinical symptoms, serum thyroxine and TRAb, thyroid ultrasound and orbital computed tomography were all used. In this sample, this clonotype turned up many times. Its antigen is still unknown. The CDR3 totals 12 residues. Trimming took off 6 bases at V and 4 bases at J, with 12 bases between the two ends. CDR1 is DFQATT, CDR2 SNEGSKA, per germline (reference sequence).

This clonotype originated in a woman in her late teens or twenties with Graves' ophthalmopathy. Sequencing was done on a sample of blood. This chain uses TRBV20-1 with TRBJ1-1; perhaps TRBD1 as D (6 bases). The CDR3 nucleotides are TGCAGTGCAGTACAGGGAGGCACTGAAGCTTTCTTT. Encoded protein: CSAVQGGTEAFF.